Below, one T cell receptor (beta chain) is given with its context. This specimen belongs to a study of blood T cell repertoires in COVID-19. Method: immunoSEQ multiplex PCR; TCRdb's copy keeps in-frame clones and lacks some. The data show roughly 200,000 clones, with about 88% seen just once and under 2.5% held by the top ten. CDR3 length equals 17 residues. V lost 4 bases to trimming and J lost 0 bases; unmatched junction nucleotides: 7. Germline CDR1 is SGDLS and CDR2 is YYNGEE. The sequence derives from a woman between 40 and 50 years old with acute COVID-19. The sequenced sample was PBMCs or T cells enriched from blood (not recorded which). The chain has TRBV9 and TRBJ1-6, with 7 bases lining up with TRBD1. The CDR3 region has the DNA TGTGCCAGCAGCAAGAGTTCAGGGGGCTCCTATAATTCACCCCTCCACTTT. Amino acid sequence: CASSKSSGGSYNSPLHF.